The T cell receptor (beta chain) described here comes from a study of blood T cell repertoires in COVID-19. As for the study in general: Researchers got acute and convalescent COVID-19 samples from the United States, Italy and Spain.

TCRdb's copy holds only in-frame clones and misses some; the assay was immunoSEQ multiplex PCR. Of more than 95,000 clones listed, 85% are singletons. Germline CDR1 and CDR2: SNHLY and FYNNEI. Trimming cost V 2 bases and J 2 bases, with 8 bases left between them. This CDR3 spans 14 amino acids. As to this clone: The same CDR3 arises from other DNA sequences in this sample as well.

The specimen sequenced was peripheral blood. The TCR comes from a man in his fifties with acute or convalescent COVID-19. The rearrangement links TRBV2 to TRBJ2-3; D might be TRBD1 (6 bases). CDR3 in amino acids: CASSENRDTDTQYF. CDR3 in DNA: TGTGCCAGCAGTGAAAACAGGGACACAGATACGCAGTATTTT.